This T cell receptor (beta chain) is drawn from a study of OX40 agonist ivuxolimab in advanced cancers. The overall study: Patients with prior anti-PD-1, anti-PD-L1 or anti-CTLA-4 therapy were eligible; 40% to 45% had some.

The germline V and J ends were trimmed by 0 bases and 0 bases, with 11 bases remaining between them. Germline V gives CDR1 LGHNA, CDR2 YSLEER. The CDR3 extends over 16 amino acids. The assay was immunoSEQ multiplex PCR, and TCRdb's table has in-frame clones only and misses some. The table records approximately 81,000 clones, approximately 90% of them present only once. This clone came up a few times. The clonotype originates from an adult with an advanced solid tumor such as melanoma, head and neck, liver or kidney cancer. The sample consisted of CD4+ or CD8+ T cells sorted from blood, taken in a trial of the OX40 agonist ivuxolimab. V and J are TRBV4-3 and TRBJ1-1; unclear D gene. The CDR3 bases are TGCGCCAGCAGCCAAGAGGTGGAGATAGTGAACACTGAAGCTTTCTTT. This gives the protein CASSQEVEIVNTEAFF.